The 3 T cell receptor beta chains in this list originate from one sample, sequenced in a study of shared clonotypes between healthy human individuals. The method was immunoSEQ multiplex PCR; TCRdb's version includes in-frame clones alone and lacks a portion of them. The sample holds 650,000 to 750,000 clones, less than 80% seen once. Sequences were obtained from memory CD4+ T cells sorted from blood. Documented subset: CD45RA-negative fraction. The receptor set was obtained from a woman aged 25 to 39 in good health.

The chain couples TRBV28 to TRBJ2-4, with D unclear. Trimming stripped 6 bases from V and 6 bases from J, with 6 bases between. This CDR3 is built from 11 residues. The germline V gene has CDR1 MDHEN and CDR2 SYDVKM. CDR3 in amino acids: CASSRRNIQYF. The DNA of the CDR3 is TGTGCCAGCAGCCGAAGAAACATTCAGTACTTC.

This CDR3 is CASSFSGAGEKLFF. In DNA, the CDR3 is TGTGCCAGCAGCTTTTCGGGGGCTGGTGAAAAACTGTTTTTT. This rearrangement joins TRBV7-2 to TRBJ1-4; D possibly corresponds to TRBD1 (6 bases). From germline, CDR1 is SGHTA and CDR2 FQGNSA. The CDR3 sequence is 14 residues long. Trimming removed 3 bases from V and 7 bases from J, with 12 bases in between. The whole variable domain, filled in from reference TRBV7-2 and TRBJ1-4, reads GAGVSQSPSNKVTEKGKDVELRCDPISGHTALYWYRQSLGQGLEFLIYFQGNSAPDKSGLPSDRFSAERTGGSVSTLTIQRTQQEDSAVYLCASSFSGAGEKLFFGSGTQLSVL.

J is TRBJ2-7 and V is TRBV28; no definite D call. V lost 3 bases and J lost 2, with 11 bases in between. This CDR3 is built from 14 residues. Per germline, CDR1 MDHEN and CDR2 SYDVKM. CDR3 sequence: CASSLTTDPYEQYF. For the CDR3, the DNA is TGTGCCAGCAGTTTGACGACGGACCCCTACGAGCAGTACTTC.